The source of this T cell receptor beta chain is a study of T cell repertoires in cytomegalovirus infection. For this clonotype: The antigen is unknown. Here the CDR3 omits its conserved ending phenylalanine or tryptophan, so a read error is the likely source.

Study conclusions and caveats: HLA-C-restricted CMV clonotypes gave the most frequent clonotype in two of eight donors.

From germline, CDR1 is SGHTA and CDR2 FQGNSA. Trimming pared 2 bases from V and 4 bases from J, leaving 6 bases between. This CDR3 region has 13 residues. TCRdb itself ran the reads through MiXCR, one entry per CDR3 protein. The sample contains hundreds of thousands of distinct CDR3 sequences, 30% to 40% of which appear only once. The source of this sequence is a human donor in good health (CMV status not recorded). Some clones in this sample may be carry-over from other donors' samples. The sequencing used cultured PBMCs, collected from culture after CMV antigen stimulation. The chain joins TRBV7-2 to TRBJ2-1; D not certain. The CDR3 loop is CASSLSAYNEQFS. The CDR3 coding sequence is TGTGCCAGCAGCTTATCCGCTTACAATGAGCAGTTCTCC.